These 3 T cell receptor beta chains share one sample of origin, sequenced in a study of T cell changes during pregnancy in multiple sclerosis. Profiling relied on immunoSEQ multiplex PCR, and the TCRdb table lists in-frame clones only, not all of them. The sample lists approximately 63,000 clones; about 93% were seen once. Sample: CD8+ T cells from peripheral blood mononuclear cells, taken in the third trimester of pregnancy. The receptors shown here come from a female donor with multiple sclerosis, enrolled in a pregnancy study.

The gene calls are TRBV6-5 and TRBJ1-1; 7 nucleotides agree with TRBD1. Germline V gives CDR1 MNHEY, CDR2 SVGAGI. V lost 4 bases to trimming and J lost 4 bases; unmatched junction nucleotides: 3. The CDR3 loop spans 13 amino acids. The CDR3 reads CASSLGQPTEAFF. The CDR3 bases are TGTGCCAGCAGTTTGGGACAGCCCACTGAAGCTTTCTTT.

This sequence joins TRBV27 and TRBJ2-2; D gene uncertain. Trimming shortened V by 5 bases and J by 5 bases, and 9 bases separated the two germline ends. Germline assignment: CDR1 MNHEY and CDR2 SMNVEV (reference sequence). The CDR3 is made up of 13 amino acids. The DNA of the CDR3 is TGTGCCAGCAGTATCACCCGGACCGGGGAGCTGTTTTTT. This sequence encodes CASSITRTGELFF.

V usage is TRBV4-1 and J usage is TRBJ1-5, with D perhaps matching TRBD1 (6 bases). Trimming pared 3 bases from V and 4 bases from J, leaving 13 bases between. From germline, CDR1 is MGHRA and CDR2 YSYEKL. CDR3 length equals 15 residues. CDR3 region: CASSHSGQLNQPQHF. The CDR3 bases are TGCGCCAGCAGCCATTCCGGACAGCTAAATCAGCCCCAGCATTTT.